This T cell receptor (beta chain) is drawn from a study of T cells after yellow fever vaccination. A 5'RACE template-switching step, the method used to make TCR cDNA, added a universal primer site and UMIs. TCRdb reprocessed the 5' RACE reads with MiXCR, giving one entry per CDR3 protein. This table has some 320,000 distinct CDR3 sequences, 8.7% appearing once. The CDR3 spans 16 residues. V lost 4 bases to trimming and J lost 0 bases, with 13 bases between them. Germline-derived CDR1 and CDR2 are SGHDT and YYEEEE. Regarding the study as a whole: Clones from primary vaccination mostly reappeared after the booster (96% CD4, approximately 88% CD8). A weaker secondary response peaked on day 5, the primary on day 15.

This clonotype came up a few times. Its target is not known. The chain couples TRBV5-6 to TRBJ1-4, with D perhaps TRBD1 (5 bases). This TCR was recovered from a young man who received the YFV17D yellow fever vaccine. The sequences come from PBMCs, collected on the day of the first yellow fever vaccination. The CDR3 nucleotides read TGTGCCAGCAGCCCACGGAGGGACGCAACTAATGAAAAACTGTTTTTT. Protein: CASSPRRDATNEKLFF. The full variable domain, with the rest looked up from reference TRBV5-6 and TRBJ1-4, is DAGVTQSPTHLIKTRGQQVTLRCSPKSGHDTVSWYQQALGQGPQFIFQYYEEEERQRGNFPDRFSGHQFPNYSSELNVNALLLGDSALYLCASSPRRDATNEKLFFGSGTQLSVL.